This TCR beta chain was found in a study of long-term antiretroviral therapy in people with HIV. The CDR3 is 16 amino acids. In germline, CDR1 is SEHNR, CDR2 FQNEAQ (reference sequence). J was trimmed by 3 bases and V by 5 bases; bases with no gene match: 9. It was version v3.0 of the immunoSEQ assay that was run at survey level. Data came from immunoSEQ multiplex PCR; TCRdb stores just in-frame clones and leaves some out. The sample has around 21,000 clones; about 81% are singletons. The sequencing used unsorted PBMCs, collected 1.5 years after starting antiretroviral therapy. The rearrangement uses TRBV7-9 and TRBJ2-3; TRBD1 matches 9 bases. The clonotype originates from a man aged 25-45 years with HIV. CDR3 coding DNA: TGTGCCAGCAGCCGAAACAGGGGGCAGATGACAGATACGCAGTATTTT. Its protein product is CASSRNRGQMTDTQYF.